These 8 T cell receptor beta chains came from one sample sequenced in a study of blood T cells in healthy people across ages. Combining a sample-barcoded 5' primer with a J-beta primer mix, a second PCR ran for 7 to 11 cycles. MiXCR, run by TCRdb on the 5' RACE reads, gives a single entry per CDR3 protein. The data show 500,000 to 700,000 distinct CDR3 sequences, roughly 30% seen once. The sequenced sample consisted of blood. The receptor set was obtained from a woman over 75 in good health.

On this clonotype itself: A read error is possible here, since a much larger clone lies one base away. V gene TRBV20-1 combines with J gene TRBJ2-7, with 12 bases aligning to TRBD2. CDR3 size: 17 residues. The ends lost 5 bases at V and 7 bases at J; junction bases unmatched: 18. The germline V gene has CDR1 DFQATT and CDR2 SNEGSKA (reference sequence). The CDR3 protein is CSAVSTSGGQLGNEQYF. CDR3 sequence (DNA): TGCAGTGCTGTCTCGACTAGCGGGGGACAATTGGGGAATGAGCAGTACTTC.

This clonotype was counted at least ten times. The V gene is TRBV29-1, the J gene TRBJ1-2, with a tentative D call TRBD1 (5 bases). CDR1 is SQVTM and CDR2 is ANQGSEA in the germline V gene. V shed 0 bases and J shed 8 bases, with 22 bases lying between them. The CDR3 totals 16 residues. For the CDR3, the DNA is TGCAGCGTTGAAGAGGGACCGGGGGAGTTTGTTTACGGCTACACCTTC. Protein sequence: CSVEEGPGEFVYGYTF.

This clonotype occurred a few times. The J gene is TRBJ2-7, the V gene TRBV3-1; D call uncertain. The germline V and J ends were trimmed by 1 base and 2 bases, with 12 bases remaining between them. The CDR3 loop spans 15 amino acids. Per the germline V gene, CDR1 is LGHDT and CDR2 is YNNKEL (reference sequence). The CDR3 sequence: CASSQVSWQPYEQYF. The CDR3 nucleotides read TGTGCCAGCAGCCAAGTAAGTTGGCAGCCCTACGAGCAGTACTTC.

Of note for this clonotype: A read error is possible here, since a much larger clone lies one base away. The V gene is TRBV5-1, the J gene TRBJ2-1, with D possibly matching TRBD2 (6 bases). The CDR3 totals 13 residues. The germline V gene encodes CDR1 SGHRS and CDR2 YFSETQ. The CDR3 loop is CTSSLGGDNEQFF. The CDR3 DNA reads as TGCACCAGCAGCTTGGGCGGGGACAATGAGCAGTTCTTC.

The chain joins TRBV5-1 to TRBJ1-6, with D maybe TRBD1 (5 bases). The CDR3 totals 14 residues. The germline V gene has CDR1 SGHRS and CDR2 YFSETQ. Trimming removed 6 bases at V and 3 bases at J, with 10 bases between. CDR3 loop: CASKQGHYNSPLHF. CDR3 nucleotide sequence: TGCGCCAGCAAGCAGGGCCACTATAATTCACCCCTCCACTTT.

This clonotype was seen at least ten times. The V gene is TRBV5-5, the J gene TRBJ1-2, with a weak D call TRBD1 (6 bases). The CDR3 contains 16 residues. The germline V gene encodes CDR1 SGHKS and CDR2 YYEKEE (reference sequence). V was pared by 4 bases and J by 0 bases, with 16 bases between. The CDR3 loop reads CASSRWTDSANYGYTF. The CDR3 nucleotides are TGTGCCAGCAGCCGGTGGACAGACTCAGCTAACTATGGCTACACCTTC.

The gene calls are TRBV4-3 and TRBJ1-6; 7 bases match TRBD1. The CDR3 is 16 amino acids. Germline values: CDR1 LGHNA, CDR2 YSLEER. V shed 0 bases and J 7 bases; nucleotides not matched to a gene: 6. The CDR3 nucleotides read TGCGCCAGCAGCCAAGATTTTGGGACAGAAAATTCACCCCTCCACTTT. Protein product: CASSQDFGTENSPLHF.

The chain employs TRBV20-1 and TRBJ2-7; the match to TRBD2 covers 11 bases. Per germline, CDR1 DFQATT and CDR2 SNEGSKA (reference sequence). J gave up 0 bases and V 4 bases, and 11 bases lay outside the gene matches. The CDR3 covers 17 residues. The CDR3 coding sequence is TGCAGTGCTATGAGAGCGACTAGCGGGATGCACTCCTACGAGCAGTACTTC. This translates into CSAMRATSGMHSYEQYF.